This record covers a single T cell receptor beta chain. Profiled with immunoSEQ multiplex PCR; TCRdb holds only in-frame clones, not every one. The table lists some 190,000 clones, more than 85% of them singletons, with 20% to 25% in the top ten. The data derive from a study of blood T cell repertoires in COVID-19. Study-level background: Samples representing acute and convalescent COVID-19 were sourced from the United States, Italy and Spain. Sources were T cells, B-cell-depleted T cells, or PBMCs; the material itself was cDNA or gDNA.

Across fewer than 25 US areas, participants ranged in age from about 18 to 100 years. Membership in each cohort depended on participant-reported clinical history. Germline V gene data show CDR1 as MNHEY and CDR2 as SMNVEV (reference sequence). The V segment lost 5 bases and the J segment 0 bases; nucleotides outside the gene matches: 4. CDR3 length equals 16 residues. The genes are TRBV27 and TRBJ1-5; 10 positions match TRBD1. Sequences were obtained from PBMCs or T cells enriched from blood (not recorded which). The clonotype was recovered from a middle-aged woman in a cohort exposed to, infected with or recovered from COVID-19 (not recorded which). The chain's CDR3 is CASSPGTGASNQPQHF. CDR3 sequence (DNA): TGTGCCAGCAGTCCGGGGACAGGGGCTAGCAATCAGCCCCAGCATTTT.